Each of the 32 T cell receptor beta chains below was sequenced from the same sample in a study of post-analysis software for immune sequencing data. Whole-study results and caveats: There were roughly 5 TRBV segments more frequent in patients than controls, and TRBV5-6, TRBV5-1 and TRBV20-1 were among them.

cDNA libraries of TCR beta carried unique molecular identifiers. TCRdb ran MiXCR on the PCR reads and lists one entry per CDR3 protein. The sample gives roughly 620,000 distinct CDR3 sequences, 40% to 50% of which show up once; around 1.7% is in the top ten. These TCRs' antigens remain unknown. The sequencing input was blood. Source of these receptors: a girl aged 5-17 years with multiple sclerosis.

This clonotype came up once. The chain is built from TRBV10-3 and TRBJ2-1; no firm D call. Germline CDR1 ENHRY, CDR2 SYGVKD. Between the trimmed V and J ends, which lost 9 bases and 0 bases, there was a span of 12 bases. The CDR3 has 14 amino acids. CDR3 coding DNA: TGTGCCATGAGATGGACCCGCTCCTACAATGAGCAGTTCTTC. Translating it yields CAMRWTRSYNEQFF.

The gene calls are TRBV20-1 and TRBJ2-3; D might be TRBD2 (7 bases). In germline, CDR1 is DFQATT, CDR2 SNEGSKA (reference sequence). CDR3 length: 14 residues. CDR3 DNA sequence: TGCAGGCCCATAGGGGGGGCCGTGACAGATACGCAGTATTTT. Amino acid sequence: CRPIGGAVTDTQYF.

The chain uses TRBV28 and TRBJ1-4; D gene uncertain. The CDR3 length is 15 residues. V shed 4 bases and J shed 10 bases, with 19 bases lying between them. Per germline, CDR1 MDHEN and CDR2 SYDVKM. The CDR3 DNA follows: TGTGCCAGCAGTTCCCGGACGGATTGGTTTGTAAAACTGTTTTTT. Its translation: CASSSRTDWFVKLFF. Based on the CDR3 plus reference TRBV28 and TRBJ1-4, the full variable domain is DVKVTQSSRYLVKRTGEKVFLECVQDMDHENMFWYRQDPGLGLRLIYFSYDVKMKEKGDIPEGYSVSREKKERFSLILESASTNQTSMYLCASSSRTDWFVKLFFGSGTQLSVL.

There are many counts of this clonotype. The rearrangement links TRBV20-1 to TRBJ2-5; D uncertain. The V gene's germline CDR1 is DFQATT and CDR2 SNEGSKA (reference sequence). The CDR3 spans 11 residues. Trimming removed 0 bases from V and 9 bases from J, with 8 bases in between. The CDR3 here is CSARDRRAQYF. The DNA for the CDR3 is TGCAGTGCTAGAGATAGAAGGGCCCAGTACTTC.

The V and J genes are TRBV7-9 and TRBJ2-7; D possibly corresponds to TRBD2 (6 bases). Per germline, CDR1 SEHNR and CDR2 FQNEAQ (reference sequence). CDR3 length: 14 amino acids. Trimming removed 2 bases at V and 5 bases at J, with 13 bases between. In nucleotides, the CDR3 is TGTGCCAGCAGCTTACTAGCGCGAGTGGACGAGCAGTACTTC. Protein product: CASSLLARVDEQYF.

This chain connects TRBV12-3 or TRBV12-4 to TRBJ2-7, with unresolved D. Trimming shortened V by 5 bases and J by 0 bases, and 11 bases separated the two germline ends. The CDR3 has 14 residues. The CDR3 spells CASSIEDGSYEQYF. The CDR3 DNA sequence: TGTGCCAGCAGTATAGAGGACGGCTCCTACGAGCAGTACTTC.

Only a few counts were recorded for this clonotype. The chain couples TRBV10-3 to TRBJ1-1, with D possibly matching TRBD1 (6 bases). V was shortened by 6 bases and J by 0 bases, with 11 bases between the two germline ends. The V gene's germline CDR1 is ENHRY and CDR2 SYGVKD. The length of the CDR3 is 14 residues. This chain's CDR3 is CAISVRGLNTEAFF. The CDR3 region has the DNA TGTGCCATCAGCGTACGGGGGCTGAACACTGAAGCTTTCTTT.

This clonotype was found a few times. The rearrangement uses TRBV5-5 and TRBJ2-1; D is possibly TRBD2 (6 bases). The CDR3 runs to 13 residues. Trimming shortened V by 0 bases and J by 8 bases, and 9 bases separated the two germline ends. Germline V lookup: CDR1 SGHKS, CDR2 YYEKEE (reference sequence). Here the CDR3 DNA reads TGTGCCAGCAGCTTGGGACTAGTCGATGAGCAGTTCTTC. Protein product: CASSLGLVDEQFF.

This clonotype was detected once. The CDR3 nucleotides are TGTGCCAGCAGCCCCGGATCATCCCGGGGTGAGCAGTTCTTC. Translating gives CASSPGSSRGEQFF. V gene TRBV12-3 or TRBV12-4 combines with J gene TRBJ2-1; possibly TRBD2 for D (5 bases). The CDR3 extends over 14 amino acids. The V gene lost 6 bases and the J gene lost 9 bases, with 18 bases spanning the gap.

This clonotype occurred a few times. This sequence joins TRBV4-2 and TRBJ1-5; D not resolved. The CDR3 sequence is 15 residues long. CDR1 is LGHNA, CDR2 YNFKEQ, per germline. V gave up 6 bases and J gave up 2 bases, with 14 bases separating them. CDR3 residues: CASRPFISGNQPQHF. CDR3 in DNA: TGTGCCAGCAGGCCCTTTATTTCGGGCAATCAGCCCCAGCATTTT.

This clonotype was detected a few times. The CDR3 region is CSANPDRTPTEAFF. CDR3 bases: TGCAGTGCTAACCCGGACAGGACCCCCACTGAAGCTTTCTTT. The rearrangement uses TRBV20-1 and TRBJ1-1; 7 nucleotides agree with TRBD1. Per germline, CDR1 DFQATT and CDR2 SNEGSKA (reference sequence). This CDR3 has 14 residues. V gave up 4 bases and J gave up 4 bases; unmatched junction bases: 9.

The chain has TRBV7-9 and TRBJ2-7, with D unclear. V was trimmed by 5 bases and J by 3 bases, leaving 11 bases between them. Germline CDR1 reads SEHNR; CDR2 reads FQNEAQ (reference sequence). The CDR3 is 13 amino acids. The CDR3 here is CASSSDNLYEQYF. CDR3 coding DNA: TGTGCCAGCAGCAGTGACAACCTCTACGAGCAGTACTTC.

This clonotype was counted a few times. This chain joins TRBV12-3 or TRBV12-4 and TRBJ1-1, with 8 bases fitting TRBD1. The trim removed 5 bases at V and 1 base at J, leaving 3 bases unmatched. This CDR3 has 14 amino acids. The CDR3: CASSDTGGNTEAFF. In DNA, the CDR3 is TGTGCCAGCAGTGATACAGGGGGGAACACTGAAGCTTTCTTT.

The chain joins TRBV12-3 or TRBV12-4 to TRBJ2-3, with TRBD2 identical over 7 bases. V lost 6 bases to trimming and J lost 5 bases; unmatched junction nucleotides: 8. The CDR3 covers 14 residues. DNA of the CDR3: TGTGCCAGCAGATTCGATGGGGGGGGAGATACGCAGTATTTT. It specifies CASRFDGGGDTQYF.

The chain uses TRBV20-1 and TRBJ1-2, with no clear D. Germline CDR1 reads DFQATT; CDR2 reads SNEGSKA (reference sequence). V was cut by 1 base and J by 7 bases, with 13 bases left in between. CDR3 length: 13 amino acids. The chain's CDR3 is CSARVPLGGGYTF. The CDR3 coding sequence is TGCAGTGCTAGAGTTCCCCTGGGAGGTGGCTACACCTTC.

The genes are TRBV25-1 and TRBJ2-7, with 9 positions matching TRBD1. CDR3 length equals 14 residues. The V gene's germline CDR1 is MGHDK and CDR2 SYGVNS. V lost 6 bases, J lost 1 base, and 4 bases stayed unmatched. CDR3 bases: TGTGCCAGCAGACGGACAGGGGAATCCTACGAGCAGTACTTC. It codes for CASRRTGESYEQYF.

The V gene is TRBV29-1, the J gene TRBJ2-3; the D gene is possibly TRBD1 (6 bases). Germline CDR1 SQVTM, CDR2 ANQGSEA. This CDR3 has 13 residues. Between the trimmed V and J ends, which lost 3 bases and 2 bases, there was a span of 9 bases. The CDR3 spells CSVDGQNTDTQYF. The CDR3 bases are TGCAGCGTTGATGGACAGAACACAGATACGCAGTATTTT.

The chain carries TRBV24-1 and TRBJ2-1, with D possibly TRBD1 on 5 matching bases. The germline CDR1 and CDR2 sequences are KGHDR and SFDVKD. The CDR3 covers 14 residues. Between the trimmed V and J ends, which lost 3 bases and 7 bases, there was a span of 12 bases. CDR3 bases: TGTGCCACCAGTGATCCTCGCCAGGGAAATGAGCAGTTCTTC. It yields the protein CATSDPRQGNEQFF.

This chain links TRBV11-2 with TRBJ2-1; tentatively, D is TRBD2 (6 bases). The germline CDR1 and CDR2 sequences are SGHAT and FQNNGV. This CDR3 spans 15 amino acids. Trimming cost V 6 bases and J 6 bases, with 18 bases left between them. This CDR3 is CASRRPSEWGNEQFF. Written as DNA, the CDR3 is TGTGCCAGCAGACGCCCTAGCGAGTGGGGCAATGAGCAGTTCTTC.

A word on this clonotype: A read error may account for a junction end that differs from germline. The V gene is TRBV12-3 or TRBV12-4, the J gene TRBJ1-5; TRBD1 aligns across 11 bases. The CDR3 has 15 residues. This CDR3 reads CASSLGTGGNQPQHF. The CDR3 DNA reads TGCGCCAGCAGCTTGGGGACAGGGGGAAATCAGCCCCAGCATTTT.

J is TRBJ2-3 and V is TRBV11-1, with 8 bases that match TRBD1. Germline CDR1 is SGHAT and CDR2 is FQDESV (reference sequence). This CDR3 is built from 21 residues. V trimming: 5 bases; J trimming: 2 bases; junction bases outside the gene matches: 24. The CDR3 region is CASSIPSRDRPVTGTTDTQYF. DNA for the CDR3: TGTGCCAGCAGCATACCGTCTCGGGACAGGCCCGTAACCGGGACCACAGATACGCAGTATTTT. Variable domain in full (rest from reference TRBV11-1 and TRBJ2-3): EAEVAQSPRYKITEKSQAVAFWCDPISGHATLYWYRQILGQGPELLVQFQDESVVDDSQLPKDRFSAERLKGVDSTLKIQPAELGDSAMYLCASSIPSRDRPVTGTTDTQYFGPGTRLTVL.

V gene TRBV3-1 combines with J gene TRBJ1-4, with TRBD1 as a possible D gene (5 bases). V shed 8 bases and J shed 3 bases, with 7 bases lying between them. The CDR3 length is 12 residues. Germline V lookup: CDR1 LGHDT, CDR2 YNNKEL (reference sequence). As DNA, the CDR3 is TGTGCCAGCGGGGGATCTAATGAAAAACTGTTTTTT. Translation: CASGGSNEKLFF. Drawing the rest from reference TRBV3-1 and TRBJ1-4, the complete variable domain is DTAVSQTPKYLVTQMGNDKSIKCEQNLGHDTMYWYKQDSKKFLKIMFSYNNKELIINETVPNRFSPKSPDKAHLNLHINSLELGDSAVYFCASGGSNEKLFFGSGTQLSVL.

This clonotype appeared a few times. CDR3 loop: CASSVRDPSTDTQYF. CDR3 bases: TGCGCCAGCAGTGTGCGGGACCCTAGCACAGATACGCAGTATTTT. The chain links TRBV10-1 to TRBJ2-3; D perhaps matches TRBD2 (6 bases). Germline CDR1 is WNHNN and CDR2 is SYGVQD (reference sequence). The CDR3 length is 15 residues. V lost 4 bases and J 0 bases, leaving 11 bases between the germline ends.

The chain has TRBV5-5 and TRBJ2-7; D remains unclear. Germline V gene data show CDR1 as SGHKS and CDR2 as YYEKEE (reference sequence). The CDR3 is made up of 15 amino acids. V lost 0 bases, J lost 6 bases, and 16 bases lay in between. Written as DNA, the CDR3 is TGTGCCAGCAGCTTGGGGGCTCTAACCCCCCTCGAGCAGTACTTC. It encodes CASSLGALTPLEQYF.

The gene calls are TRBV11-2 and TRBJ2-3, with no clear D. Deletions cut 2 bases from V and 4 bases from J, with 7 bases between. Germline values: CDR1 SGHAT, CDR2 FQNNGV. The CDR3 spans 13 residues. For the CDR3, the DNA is TGTGCCAGCAGCTTATCGGTTTCAGATACGCAGTATTTT. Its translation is CASSLSVSDTQYF.

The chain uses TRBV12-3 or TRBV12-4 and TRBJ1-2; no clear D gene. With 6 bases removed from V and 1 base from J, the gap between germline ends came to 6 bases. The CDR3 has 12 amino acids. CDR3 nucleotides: TGTGCCAGCAGGGAGCTTAACTATGGCTACACCTTC. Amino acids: CASRELNYGYTF.

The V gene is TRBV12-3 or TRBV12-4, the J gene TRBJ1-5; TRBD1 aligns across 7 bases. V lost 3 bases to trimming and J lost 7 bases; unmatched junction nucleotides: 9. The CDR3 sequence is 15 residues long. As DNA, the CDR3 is TGTGCCAGCAGTTTCGTGGGGGCAGGGGGGCAGCCCCAGCATTTT. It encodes CASSFVGAGGQPQHF.

In DNA form, the CDR3 reads TGTGCCAGCAGTTCAAGACACACCGCTGAAGCTTTCTTT. This translates into CASSSRHTAEAFF. The chain couples TRBV12-3 or TRBV12-4 to TRBJ1-1, with D unclear. The ends were cut back, 4 bases at V and 6 bases at J, with 12 bases in the middle. The CDR3 contains 13 residues.

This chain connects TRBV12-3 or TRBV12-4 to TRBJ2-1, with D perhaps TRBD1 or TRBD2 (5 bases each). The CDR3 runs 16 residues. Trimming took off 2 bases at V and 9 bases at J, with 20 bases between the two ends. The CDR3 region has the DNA TGTGCCAGCAGTTTAATTTTGGGGACCCCCAACGGTGAGCAGTTCTTC. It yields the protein CASSLILGTPNGEQFF.

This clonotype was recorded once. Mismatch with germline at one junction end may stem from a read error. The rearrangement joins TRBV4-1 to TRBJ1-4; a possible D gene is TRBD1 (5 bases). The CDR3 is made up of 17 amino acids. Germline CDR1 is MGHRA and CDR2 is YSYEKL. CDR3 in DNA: TGCGCCAACAGCCTCTTTGTCCAGGGACCCACTAATGAAAAACTGTTTTTT. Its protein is CANSLFVQGPTNEKLFF.

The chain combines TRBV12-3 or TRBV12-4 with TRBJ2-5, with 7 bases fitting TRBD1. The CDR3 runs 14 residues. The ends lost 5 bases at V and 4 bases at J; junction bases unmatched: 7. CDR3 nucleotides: TGTGCCAGCAGTGAAGGACAGGTAACAGAGACCCAGTACTTC. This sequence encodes CASSEGQVTETQYF.

CDR3 protein: CASSQTEGERGYTF. CDR3 bases: TGTGCCAGCAGCCAAACCGAAGGAGAAAGGGGCTACACCTTC. The chain employs TRBV4-2 and TRBJ1-2; no clear D gene. V lost 2 bases and J lost 8, with 15 bases in between. The CDR3 spans 14 residues. Germline assignment: CDR1 LGHNA and CDR2 YNFKEQ.